The entry below describes one T cell receptor beta chain. Its antigen remains unidentified. Assay: immunoSEQ multiplex PCR; the TCRdb copy retains only in-frame clones and omits some. The table records tens of thousands of clones, about 90% of them present only once. This CDR3 has 14 residues. The V gene lost 4 bases and the J gene lost 2 bases, with 9 bases spanning the gap. CDR1 is SGHTA and CDR2 is FQGNSA in the germline V gene. The sample belongs to a study of T cell responses to AZD1222 COVID-19 vaccine. Across the whole study: Pooling of second doses given at about 4 or about 12 weeks was done. Study results and limitations: Close to half of spike-specific TCRs reportedly recognize unmutated variant regions. Sampling captured repertoires only after the peak T cell response. Regions 160-218 and 743-854 held dominance among vaccine-associated CD4 TCRs, which spanned spike.

The chain couples TRBV7-2 to TRBJ1-5; D not certain. This sequence was found in an adult in good health. This specimen was peripheral blood, taken on day 0 of AZD1222 vaccination. The CDR3 coding sequence is TGTGCCAGCAGCTACCGGGAGGGCAATCAGCCCCAGCATTTT. Encoded protein: CASSYREGNQPQHF.